The TCR beta chain described here comes from a study of molecular identifiers for immune sequencing clone quantification. The CDR3 loop spans 16 amino acids. CDR1 is SQVTM and CDR2 is ANQGSEA in the germline V gene. TCRdb independently ran MiXCR on the PCR reads; one entry per CDR3 protein. The table includes 60,000 to 70,000 distinct CDR3 sequences, about 20% detected once. The sample holds a few counts of this clonotype. This may be a read error, as it is one base from a much larger clone. J is TRBJ1-2 and V is TRBV29-1; maybe TRBD1 (6 bases). The sequence was obtained from a human donor in good health. Some libraries in this study had Jurkat cell RNA spiked in. The sequencing sample was made of naive CD8+ T cells from blood, with Jurkat cell RNA spiked in. The subset denotes: FACS-sorted CD8+CD4-CCR7+CD45RA+ naive T cells. The CDR3 DNA is TGCAGCGTTGAAGAACCCGCTGACAGGATCAACTATGGCTACGCCTTC. This encodes CSVEEPADRINYGYAF. The variable domain in full, completed from reference TRBV29-1 and TRBJ1-2, reads SAVISQKPSRDICQRGTSLTIQCQVDSQVTMMFWYRQQPGQSLTLIATANQGSEATYESGFVIDKFPISRPNLTFSTLTVSNMSPEDSSIYLCSVEEPADRINYGYAFGSGTRLTVV.